Listed here are 24 T cell receptor beta chains from one sample, sequenced in a study of OX40 agonist ivuxolimab in advanced cancers. This table comes from immunoSEQ multiplex PCR, and its TCRdb copy is limited to in-frame clones, with some not included. In the table there are tens of thousands of clones, around 83% of which are singletons. The sample consisted of CD4+ or CD8+ T cells sorted from blood, taken in a trial of the OX40 agonist ivuxolimab. These receptors came from an adult with an advanced solid tumor such as melanoma, head and neck, liver or kidney cancer.

The V gene is TRBV18, the J gene TRBJ1-1; 7 bases map to TRBD1. The V gene end was trimmed by 8 bases and the J gene end by 5 bases; junction bases not matched to a gene: 8. The germline V gene encodes CDR1 KGHSH and CDR2 LQKENI. This CDR3 is 13 amino acids long. CDR3 residues: CASTKGAWTEAFF. The CDR3 DNA reads as TGTGCCAGCACGAAGGGGGCTTGGACTGAAGCTTTCTTT.

This rearrangement joins TRBV27 to TRBJ2-7; D gene uncertain. This CDR3 is 12 amino acids long. Germline V gene data show CDR1 as MNHEY and CDR2 as SMNVEV (reference sequence). V was shortened by 3 bases and J by 4 bases, with 7 bases between the two germline ends. The CDR3 DNA follows: TGTGCCAGCAGTTTCCTGGGATACGAGCAGTACTTC. Protein product: CASSFLGYEQYF.

The chain's CDR3 is CASTQRGRGTEAFF. The CDR3 nucleotides are TGTGCCAGCACCCAACGGGGGAGGGGGACTGAAGCTTTCTTT. V is TRBV5-8 and J is TRBJ1-1; maybe TRBD1 (6 bases). Germline V gene sequence: CDR1 SGHTS, CDR2 YDEGEE. This CDR3 contains 14 residues. Trimming took off 6 bases at V and 5 bases at J, with 17 bases between the two ends.

The chain couples TRBV18 to TRBJ2-3; D is ambiguous. V lost 4 bases to trimming and J lost 1 base, with 6 bases between them. The CDR3 spans 13 residues. From germline, CDR1 is KGHSH and CDR2 LQKENI. Here the CDR3 DNA reads TGTGCCAGCTCACTTCTCGGCACAGATACGCAGTATTTT. Translated: CASSLLGTDTQYF.

Only a few counts were recorded for this clone. The rearrangement links TRBV5-1 to TRBJ2-7; TRBD2 might be the D (5 bases). Germline CDR1 reads SGHRS; CDR2 reads YFSETQ. The ends were cut back, 0 bases at V and 4 bases at J, with 17 bases in the middle. The length of the CDR3 is 16 residues. The CDR3 spells CASSLEGGSFLYEQYF. The DNA for the CDR3 is TGCGCCAGCAGCTTGGAAGGTGGGAGTTTCCTTTACGAGCAGTACTTC.

The rearrangement links TRBV29-1 to TRBJ2-3; the D is unclear. The germline gives CDR1 SQVTM, CDR2 ANQGSEA. The CDR3 is 14 residues long. Deletions cut 0 bases from V and 2 bases from J, with 9 bases between. CDR3 in DNA: TGCAGCGTTGAAGATCATGGGTTCACAGATACGCAGTATTTT. Amino acid sequence: CSVEDHGFTDTQYF.

V is TRBV10-2 and J is TRBJ2-7; no clear D. The germline V gene encodes CDR1 WSHSY and CDR2 SAAADI. This CDR3 has 11 amino acids. V was cut by 4 bases and J by 1 base, with 2 bases left in between. In DNA form, the CDR3 reads TGCGCCAGCAGTGGATCCTACGAGCAGTACTTC. Residues: CASSGSYEQYF.

The chain carries TRBV4-1 and TRBJ1-2; D not certain. Germline CDR1 is MGHRA and CDR2 is YSYEKL. The CDR3 has 12 amino acids. The V gene lost 0 bases and the J gene lost 8 bases, with 7 bases spanning the gap. The CDR3 nucleotides read TGCGCCAGCAGCCAAGATTGGAGAGGCTACACCTTC. Protein product: CASSQDWRGYTF.

A single count supports this clone. This chain joins TRBV7-9 and TRBJ2-2; D remains ambiguous. Germline-derived CDR1 and CDR2 are SEHNR and FQNEAQ (reference sequence). Trimming left V 4 bases short and J 4 bases short, with 10 bases between. This CDR3 is built from 14 residues. The CDR3 DNA reads TGTGCCAGCAGCTCCCTGGCCGCCACCGGGGAGCTGTTTTTT. It codes for CASSSLAATGELFF.

The V and J genes are TRBV2 and TRBJ1-5; D is uncertain. Trimming left V 2 bases short and J 2 bases short, with 13 bases between. There are 16 residues in the CDR3. Germline V CDR1 and CDR2: SNHLY, FYNNEI. The CDR3 coding sequence is TGTGCCAGCAGTGAAAAGGGCCCGGTGGGCAATCAGCCCCAGCATTTT. Encoded protein: CASSEKGPVGNQPQHF.

The count of this clone is one. The chain links TRBV15 to TRBJ2-2; TRBD2 matches at 7 bases. There are 15 residues in the CDR3. Germline CDR1 reads LNHNV; CDR2 reads YYDKDF (reference sequence). V trimming: 3 bases; J trimming: 6 bases; junction bases outside the gene matches: 7. The CDR3 spells CATSSIDAGAGELFF. The CDR3 bases are TGTGCCACCAGCAGTATCGACGCGGGGGCCGGGGAGCTGTTTTTT. The full variable domain, with the rest looked up from reference TRBV15 and TRBJ2-2, is DAMVIQNPRYQVTQFGKPVTLSCSQTLNHNVMYWYQQKSSQAPKLLFHYYDKDFNNEADTPDNFQSRRPNTSFCFLDIRSPGLGDTAMYLCATSSIDAGAGELFFGEGSRLTVL.

The chain carries TRBV5-6 and TRBJ1-5; tentative D call: TRBD1 (5 bases). Trimming took off 0 bases at V and 1 base at J, with 11 bases between the two ends. The germline V gene has CDR1 SGHDT and CDR2 YYEEEE. The CDR3 has 16 amino acids. CDR3 sequence: CASSLGPGTSNQPQHF. CDR3 nucleotides: TGTGCCAGCAGCTTGGGTCCGGGGACCAGCAATCAGCCCCAGCATTTT.

This chain links TRBV21-1 with TRBJ2-3; whether TRBD2, the table's D call, matches the DNA was not checked. TRBV21-1 is marked as a pseudogene. This CDR3 spans 16 amino acids. CDR3 sequence (DNA): TGTGCCAGCAGCAATGAACTGATCCGGGGCACAGATACGCAGTATTTT. Protein: CASSNELIRGTDTQYF.

V gene TRBV2 combines with J gene TRBJ2-7; 9 nucleotides agree with TRBD1. CDR1 SNHLY and CDR2 FYNNEI come from the germline V gene. The CDR3 covers 14 residues. The V segment lost 6 bases and the J segment 4 bases; nucleotides outside the gene matches: 7. The CDR3 loop reads CASRRQGVLYEQYF. CDR3 nucleotides: TGTGCCAGCAGACGACAGGGGGTCCTATACGAGCAGTACTTC.

The sample holds a few counts of this clone. The rearrangement links TRBV7-9 to TRBJ2-7; maybe TRBD1 (6 bases). Germline-derived CDR1 and CDR2 are SEHNR and FQNEAQ (reference sequence). V was shortened by 3 bases and J by 5 bases, with 11 bases between the two germline ends. The CDR3 spans 13 residues. DNA for the CDR3: TGTGCCAGCAGCTTTACAGGGTTGAACGAGCAGTACTTC. Translating gives CASSFTGLNEQYF.

The rearrangement uses TRBV11-2 and TRBJ2-3; 9 positions agree with TRBD1. Germline CDR1 reads SGHAT; CDR2 reads FQNNGV. This CDR3 is 12 amino acids long. Trimming at V came to 10 bases and at J to 5 bases, leaving 4 bases not matched to a gene. The chain's CDR3 is CATGQGKDTQYF. The DNA of the CDR3 is TGTGCCACGGGACAGGGAAAAGATACGCAGTATTTT.

V gene TRBV6-5 combines with J gene TRBJ2-7; weak D call: TRBD2 (6 bases). V dropped 7 bases and J dropped 0 bases, with 16 bases sitting between them. This CDR3 has 15 residues. Germline CDR1 reads MNHEY; CDR2 reads SVGAGI. CDR3 sequence: CASTKGWGDSYEQYF. The CDR3 nucleotides are TGTGCCAGCACCAAAGGGTGGGGGGACTCCTACGAGCAGTACTTC.

This clone was found once. This chain uses TRBV19 with TRBJ2-1, with TRBD2 matching 11 bases. From germline, CDR1 is LNHDA and CDR2 SQIVND (reference sequence). J gave up 1 base and V 9 bases, and 8 bases lay outside the gene matches. This CDR3 spans 16 amino acids. CDR3 bases: TGTGCCAGCCATCGGACTAGCGGGCGGTCCTACAATGAGCAGTTCTTC. It encodes CASHRTSGRSYNEQFF.

The chain has TRBV5-1 and TRBJ1-1; D unclear. The CDR3 totals 14 residues. Trimming cost V 0 bases and J 8 bases, with 14 bases left between them. From germline, CDR1 is SGHRS and CDR2 YFSETQ. The DNA for the CDR3 is TGCGCCAGCAGCTTGGGTTTGAGGTGGGCAGAAGCTTTCTTT. This encodes CASSLGLRWAEAFF.

This chain links TRBV19 with TRBJ1-1, with D uncertain. Trimming removed 1 base at V and 0 bases at J, with 6 bases between. The CDR3 has 14 amino acids. Looked up from germline, CDR1 is LNHDA and CDR2 is SQIVND (reference sequence). CDR3: CASSIGGMNTEAFF. CDR3 in DNA: TGTGCCAGTAGTATAGGCGGGATGAACACTGAAGCTTTCTTT.

The chain carries TRBV14 and TRBJ2-3; D not resolved. The CDR3 is made up of 12 amino acids. Trimming cost V 3 bases and J 2 bases, with 3 bases left between them. Germline V gives CDR1 SGHDN, CDR2 FVKESK. CDR3 region: CASSHYTDTQYF. The CDR3 DNA reads TGTGCCAGCAGCCATTACACAGATACGCAGTATTTT.

The rearrangement links TRBV18 to TRBJ1-5; 8 nucleotides line up with TRBD1. V dropped 8 bases and J dropped 3; count of bases not matched to a gene: 6. This CDR3 spans 14 amino acids. The germline gives CDR1 KGHSH, CDR2 LQKENI. Written as DNA, the CDR3 is TGTGCCAGCCGTGGACAGGGTGTCAATCAGCCCCAGCATTTT. This gives the protein CASRGQGVNQPQHF. The variable domain in full, with the rest retrieved from reference TRBV18 and TRBJ1-5, is NAGVMQNPRHLVRRRGQEARLRCSPMKGHSHVYWYRQLPEEGLKFMVYLQKENIIDESGMPKERFSAEFPKEGPSILRIQQVVRGDSAAYFCASRGQGVNQPQHFGDGTRLSIL.

The V and J genes are TRBV5-4 and TRBJ1-1; D is ambiguous. Trimming stripped 4 bases from V and 5 bases from J, with 12 bases between. Germline values: CDR1 SGHNT, CDR2 YYREEE (reference sequence). The CDR3 extends over 13 amino acids. CDR3 nucleotide sequence: TGTGCCAGCAGCGAGAACGGGTTTACTGAAGCTTTCTTT. This sequence encodes CASSENGFTEAFF.

CDR3 amino acids: CASNEFYEQYF. CDR3 nucleotide sequence: TGTGCCAGCAATGAGTTCTACGAGCAGTACTTC. The chain employs TRBV6-1 and TRBJ2-7; D is undetermined. The CDR3 runs 11 residues. Between the trimmed V and J ends, which lost 7 bases and 3 bases, there was a span of 7 bases. Germline values: CDR1 MNHNS, CDR2 SASEGT.